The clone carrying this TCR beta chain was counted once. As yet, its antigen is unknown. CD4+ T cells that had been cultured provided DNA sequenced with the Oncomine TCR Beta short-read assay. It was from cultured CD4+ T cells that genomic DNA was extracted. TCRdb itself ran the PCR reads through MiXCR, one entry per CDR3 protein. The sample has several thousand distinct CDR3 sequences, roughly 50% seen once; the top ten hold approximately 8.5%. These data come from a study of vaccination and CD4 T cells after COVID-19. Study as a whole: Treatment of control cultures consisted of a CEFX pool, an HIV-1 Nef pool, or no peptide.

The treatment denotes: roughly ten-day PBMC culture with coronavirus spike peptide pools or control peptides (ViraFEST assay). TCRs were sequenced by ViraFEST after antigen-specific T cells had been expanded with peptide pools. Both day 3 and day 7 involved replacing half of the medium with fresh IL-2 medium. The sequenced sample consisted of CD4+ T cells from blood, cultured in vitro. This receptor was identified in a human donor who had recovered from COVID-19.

The CDR3 is CSASPGLAGGRPNEQFF. CDR3 bases: TGCAGTGCTAGCCCGGGACTAGCGGGAGGAAGGCCCAATGAGCAGTTCTTC. V gene TRBV20-1 combines with J gene TRBJ2-1, with 15 bases that match TRBD2. CDR3 length: 17 residues. Per germline, CDR1 DFQATT and CDR2 SNEGSKA (reference sequence). J was trimmed by 6 bases and V by 3 bases; bases with no gene match: 9.